The 28 T cell receptor beta chains listed next were all sequenced from one sample in a study of shared T cell receptors in the human thymus. Assay: immunoSEQ multiplex PCR; the TCRdb copy retains only in-frame clones and omits some. The sample gives approximately 580,000 clones, more than 75% of which show up once; more than 0.01% is in the top ten. The sample was also linked to a second study, of human thymus T cells.

The sequencing input was thymocytes. The receptors were sampled from a boy in the first two years of life with a congenital heart defect.

The V and J genes are TRBV27 and TRBJ1-1; tentative D call: TRBD1 (5 bases). The germline V gene has CDR1 MNHEY and CDR2 SMNVEV (reference sequence). The V end lost 4 bases, the J end lost 8 bases, and 26 bases lay between the germline ends. The CDR3 loop spans 17 amino acids. The CDR3 sequence: CASSSPGTTVIGTEAFF. CDR3 sequence (DNA): TGTGCCAGCAGTTCCCCCGGAACGACAGTCATCGGCACCGAAGCTTTCTTT.

This sequence joins TRBV4-3 and TRBJ1-2, with D perhaps matching TRBD1 (6 bases). The germline gives CDR1 LGHNA, CDR2 YSLEER. The length of the CDR3 is 17 residues. Trimming removed 0 bases at V and 2 bases at J, with 16 bases between. The CDR3 loop is CASSQDYPGQVNYGYTF. The CDR3 coding sequence is TGCGCCAGCAGCCAAGATTATCCGGGACAAGTGAACTATGGCTACACCTTC.

The chain combines TRBV29-1 with TRBJ2-7, with D perhaps TRBD2 (6 bases). V was pared by 7 bases and J by 7 bases, with 23 bases between. Germline assignment: CDR1 SQVTM and CDR2 ANQGSEA. The CDR3 is made up of 14 amino acids. CDR3 DNA sequence: TGCAGCGCAGTTTGGTATGGCGGGGCCCGGGAGCAGTACTTC. Protein: CSAVWYGGAREQYF.

The chain has TRBV4-1 and TRBJ1-5; maybe TRBD1 (6 bases). The CDR3 runs to 17 residues. CDR1 is MGHRA, CDR2 YSYEKL, per germline. Trimming shortened V by 11 bases and J by 2 bases, and 25 bases separated the two germline ends. The chain's CDR3 is CAGEGGEVLHRNQPQHF. The CDR3 nucleotides read TGCGCCGGAGAAGGGGGGGAGGTTTTGCATCGCAATCAGCCCCAGCATTTT.

The V call is TRBV11-3, the J call TRBJ2-1, with D possibly matching TRBD1 (6 bases). The CDR3 is 14 amino acids. With 3 bases removed from V and 5 bases from J, the gap between germline ends came to 11 bases. CDR1 is SGHNT, CDR2 YENEEA, per germline. CDR3 region: CASSLKGEHNEQFF. The CDR3 DNA sequence: TGTGCCAGCAGCTTGAAGGGGGAGCACAATGAGCAGTTCTTC.

The CDR3 nucleotides are TGTGCCAGCAGCCATCCCGGACTAGCGGGAGTCCCAGATACGCAGTATTTT. Protein product: CASSHPGLAGVPDTQYF. The J gene is TRBJ2-3, the V gene TRBV28, with TRBD2 matching over 13 bases. Germline assignment: CDR1 MDHEN and CDR2 SYDVKM. V was pared by 6 bases and J by 4 bases, with 10 bases of the junction left unmatched. CDR3 length: 17 amino acids. Based on the CDR3 plus reference TRBV28 and TRBJ2-3, the full variable domain is DVKVTQSSRYLVKRTGEKVFLECVQDMDHENMFWYRQDPGLGLRLIYFSYDVKMKEKGDIPEGYSVSREKKERFSLILESASTNQTSMYLCASSHPGLAGVPDTQYFGPGTRLTVL.

The chain recombines TRBV7-9 with TRBJ2-7; 9 bases are shared with TRBD1. The CDR3 is made up of 14 amino acids. Germline CDR1 and CDR2: SEHNR and FQNEAQ (reference sequence). The V gene end was trimmed by 5 bases and the J gene end by 8 bases; junction bases not matched to a gene: 10. The DNA for the CDR3 is TGTGCCAGCAGCGTGGAGGGACAGGGTTTCCAGCAGTACTTC. As protein: CASSVEGQGFQQYF.

V gene TRBV12-5 combines with J gene TRBJ1-2; D is possibly TRBD1 (6 bases). This CDR3 region has 18 residues. The germline V gene has CDR1 LGHNT and CDR2 FRNRAP. Trimming pared 1 base from V and 0 bases from J, leaving 18 bases between. CDR3 in amino acids: CASGLAAGGAKSNYGYTF. CDR3 sequence (DNA): TGTGCTAGTGGTTTGGCTGCCGGGGGGGCGAAGTCTAACTATGGCTACACCTTC.

The chain uses TRBV4-2 and TRBJ2-5, with 10 bases fitting TRBD2. This CDR3 region has 18 residues. CDR1 and CDR2 from the germline V gene are LGHNA and YNFKEQ. The V and J ends lost 0 bases and 7 bases, in that order; junction bases with no gene match: 14. CDR3 nucleotides: TGTGCCAGCAGCCAAGATAATCCCCAGCGGGAGGGCCGGGGGACCCAGTACTTC. Its translation is CASSQDNPQREGRGTQYF.

The rearrangement joins TRBV9 to TRBJ2-3, with 10 bases matching TRBD2. Germline V lookup: CDR1 SGDLS, CDR2 YYNGEE. CDR3 length: 20 residues. The V segment lost 0 bases and the J segment 0 bases; nucleotides outside the gene matches: 13. In nucleotides, the CDR3 is TGTGCCAGCAGCGTAGAACGGGCTAGCGGGAGCGTGACTAGCACAGATACGCAGTATTTT. Protein sequence: CASSVERASGSVTSTDTQYF.

The chain is built from TRBV5-6 and TRBJ1-1; 7 bases fit TRBD1. V shed 0 bases and J 1 base; nucleotides not matched to a gene: 6. CDR1 SGHDT and CDR2 YYEEEE come from the germline V gene. This CDR3 is built from 16 residues. The CDR3 DNA follows: TGTGCCAGCAGCTTGGGGTTGGCAGGGGGGAACACTGAAGCTTTCTTT. It specifies CASSLGLAGGNTEAFF.

This chain links TRBV4-1 with TRBJ2-7, with TRBD2 matching over 7 bases. The junction had 9 bases not matched to a gene; V was cut back by 5 bases and J by 5 bases. Germline lookup yields CDR1 MGHRA and CDR2 YSYEKL. The CDR3 loop spans 14 amino acids. The CDR3 region has the DNA TGCGCCAGCAGCGAGACTAGCTTGTCGGACGAGCAGTACTTC. This gives the protein CASSETSLSDEQYF.

The gene calls are TRBV28 and TRBJ1-1; tentative D call: TRBD1 (5 bases). This CDR3 is 16 amino acids long. V was shortened by 1 base and J by 7 bases, with 19 bases between the two germline ends. Per the germline V gene, CDR1 is MDHEN and CDR2 is SYDVKM. The CDR3 spells CASSLFLRLGGFEAFF. The CDR3 nucleotides are TGTGCCAGCAGTTTATTTCTCCGCCTCGGGGGTTTTGAAGCTTTCTTT.

This chain connects TRBV5-1 to TRBJ2-5; 10 nucleotides match TRBD2. Germline V gives CDR1 SGHRS, CDR2 YFSETQ. The CDR3 contains 16 residues. Germline trimming cut 7 bases from V and 2 bases from J; bases unmatched to any gene: 11. The CDR3 DNA is TGCGCCAGCCCCCCGCCGAGGACTAGCGGACAAGAGACCCAGTACTTC. Translated, it gives CASPPPRTSGQETQYF.

This chain connects TRBV27 to TRBJ2-7; TRBD2 matches at 12 bases. The ends lost 6 bases at V and 3 bases at J; junction bases unmatched: 12. The CDR3 totals 17 residues. CDR1 is MNHEY and CDR2 is SMNVEV in the germline V gene (reference sequence). CDR3 loop: CASSTPAASGRDYEQYF. CDR3 bases: TGTGCCAGCAGCACCCCGGCGGCTAGCGGGAGGGACTACGAGCAGTACTTC.

V is TRBV7-2 and J is TRBJ2-2, with 7 bases that match TRBD1. CDR3 length: 15 residues. Germline V CDR1 and CDR2: SGHTA, FQGNSA. Trimming cost V 5 bases and J 1 base; bases outside gene matches: 4. The CDR3 DNA is TGTGCCAGCAGCGCCCGGGACAGGAACACCGGGGAGCTGTTTTTT. It is translated as CASSARDRNTGELFF.

V gene TRBV5-6 combines with J gene TRBJ2-1; the match to TRBD2 covers 12 bases. This CDR3 spans 16 amino acids. J gave up 7 bases and V 4 bases, and 9 bases lay outside the gene matches. Germline V gene sequence: CDR1 SGHDT, CDR2 YYEEEE. The CDR3 DNA follows: TGTGCCAGCAGCAAACCGGGACTAGCGGGTAGGAATGAGCAGTTCTTC. This codes for CASSKPGLAGRNEQFF.

The CDR3 is CASRPIRGDGELFF. Written as DNA, the CDR3 is TGTGCCAGCAGGCCCATCCGGGGGGACGGGGAGCTGTTTTTT. The chain uses TRBV2 and TRBJ2-2; TRBD2 agrees at 7 bases. V shed 6 bases and J 7 bases; nucleotides not matched to a gene: 8. Germline values: CDR1 SNHLY, CDR2 FYNNEI. The CDR3 spans 14 residues.

The chain joins TRBV28 to TRBJ2-7; 9 nucleotides agree with TRBD2. After removal of 5 bases from V and 2 bases from J, the junction contained 7 bases not matched to a gene. CDR3 length equals 15 residues. Germline V gene data show CDR1 as MDHEN and CDR2 as SYDVKM. CDR3 region: CASSPAPSGAYEQYF. CDR3 coding DNA: TGTGCCAGCAGTCCGGCCCCTAGCGGGGCCTACGAGCAGTACTTC.

The chain employs TRBV30 and TRBJ2-7; TRBD1 matches 9 bases. This CDR3 has 14 residues. Germline V gene sequence: CDR1 GTSNPN, CDR2 SVGIG (reference sequence). The trim removed 2 bases at V and 5 bases at J, leaving 7 bases unmatched. CDR3 loop: CAWSPGTGKNEQYF. CDR3 in DNA: TGTGCCTGGAGTCCCGGGACAGGGAAAAACGAGCAGTACTTC.

J is TRBJ2-7 and V is TRBV7-2; perhaps TRBD1 as D (5 bases). Germline CDR1 is SGHTA and CDR2 is FQGNSA. Between the trimmed V and J ends, which lost 5 bases and 3 bases, there was a span of 11 bases. The CDR3 spans 13 residues. CDR3 in DNA: TGTGCCAGCAGCCCACAAACAGGCTACGAGCAGTACTTC. Amino acids: CASSPQTGYEQYF.

This clone was picked up one time. This rearrangement joins TRBV11-2 to TRBJ2-2; 16 bases line up with TRBD2. The CDR3 has 19 amino acids. Germline V gives CDR1 SGHAT, CDR2 FQNNGV. V gave up 5 bases and J gave up 5 bases; unmatched junction bases: 11. In nucleotides, the CDR3 is TGTGCCAGCAGCGTGGGACTAGCGGGAGGGCCCTGGAGAACCGGGGAGCTGTTTTTT. This translates into CASSVGLAGGPWRTGELFF.

The V gene is TRBV15, the J gene TRBJ1-1; unclear D gene. CDR3 length: 22 amino acids. Trimming left V 0 bases short and J 3 bases short, with 32 bases between. Germline V lookup: CDR1 LNHNV, CDR2 YYDKDF (reference sequence). CDR3 sequence (DNA): TGTGCCACCAGCAGAGATCTTTCTTCTCCGGGCCCCAGCGGGATTGGGTACACTGAAGCTTTCTTT. As protein: CATSRDLSSPGPSGIGYTEAFF.

The rearrangement uses TRBV6-6 and TRBJ2-7, with a weak D call TRBD2 (5 bases). Germline CDR1 reads MNHNY; CDR2 reads SVGAGI (reference sequence). The ends were cut back, 11 bases at V and 3 bases at J, with 17 bases in the middle. The CDR3 extends over 13 amino acids. CDR3 sequence reads: CAARSPGVYEQYF. DNA of the CDR3: TGTGCCGCCAGGAGCCCCGGGGTCTACGAGCAGTACTTC.

The chain has TRBV7-8 and TRBJ1-4; a weak D match, TRBD1 (5 bases). Deletions cut 1 base from V and 8 bases from J, with 11 bases between. Germline values: CDR1 SGHVS, CDR2 FQNEAQ. This CDR3 spans 14 amino acids. The CDR3 loop reads CASSLVGLKEKLFF. The CDR3 DNA reads TGTGCCAGCAGCTTAGTGGGGCTGAAGGAAAAACTGTTTTTT.

The chain uses TRBV28 and TRBJ2-1; 11 bases fit TRBD2. Losses at the gene ends were 6 bases for V and 2 bases for J; bases not matched to a gene: 6. The CDR3 has 16 residues. Germline CDR1 MDHEN, CDR2 SYDVKM. The DNA for the CDR3 is TGTGCCAGCAGACCTTTGACTAGCGGGGCCTACAATGAGCAGTTCTTC. Its translation: CASRPLTSGAYNEQFF.

This chain joins TRBV5-5 and TRBJ2-3, with D possibly matching TRBD1 (6 bases). The CDR3 runs 13 residues. V gave up 2 bases and J gave up 7 bases, with 11 bases separating them. CDR1 SGHKS and CDR2 YYEKEE come from the germline V gene (reference sequence). CDR3 nucleotides: TGTGCCAGCAGCTTCCCCAGGGGATATACGCAGTATTTT. Translated: CASSFPRGYTQYF.

This clone showed up just a few times. The chain carries TRBV6-5 and TRBJ2-7; no clear D. The CDR3 consists of 15 residues. Germline V lookup: CDR1 MNHEY, CDR2 SVGAGI. Trimming stripped 8 bases from V and 4 bases from J, with 21 bases between. Here the CDR3 DNA reads TGTGCCAGCCACCCCGACATCGGATCACTTTACGAGCAGTACTTC. It specifies CASHPDIGSLYEQYF.